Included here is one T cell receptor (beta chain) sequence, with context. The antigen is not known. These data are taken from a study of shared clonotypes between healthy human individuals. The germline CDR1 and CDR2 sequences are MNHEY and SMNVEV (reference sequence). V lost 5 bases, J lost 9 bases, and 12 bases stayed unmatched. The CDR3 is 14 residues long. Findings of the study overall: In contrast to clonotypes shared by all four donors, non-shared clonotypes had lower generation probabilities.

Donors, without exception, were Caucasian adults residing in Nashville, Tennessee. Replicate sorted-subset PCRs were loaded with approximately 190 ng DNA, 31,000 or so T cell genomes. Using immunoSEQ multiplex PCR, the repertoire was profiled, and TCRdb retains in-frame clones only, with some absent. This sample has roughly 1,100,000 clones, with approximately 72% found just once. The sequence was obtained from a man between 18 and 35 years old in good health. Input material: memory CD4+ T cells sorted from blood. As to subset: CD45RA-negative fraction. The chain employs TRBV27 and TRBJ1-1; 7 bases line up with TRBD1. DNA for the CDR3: TGTGCCAGCAGTCCCATAATTGGGACAGCTAAAGCTTTCTTT. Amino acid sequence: CASSPIIGTAKAFF.